This T cell receptor beta chain originates from a study of siplizumab effects on memory and regulatory T cells. As concerns this clone: Its matching antigen is unknown.

TCRdb keeps only in-frame clones here, not all; method: immunoSEQ multiplex PCR. The sample shows about 98,000 clones, 90% to 95% of them seen only once. Study-wide results and limits: Proliferating Tregs taken from siplizumab cultures were not shown to have a confirmed suppressive function.

The CDR3 runs 17 residues. Germline CDR1 is ENHRY and CDR2 is SYGVKD. The V segment lost 6 bases and the J segment 0 bases; nucleotides outside the gene matches: 5. This TCR was recovered from a human donor in good health. The V call is TRBV10-3, the J call TRBJ2-1; 13 bases map to TRBD2. Sequenced input: CD4+ T cells sorted from blood. The DNA of the CDR3 is TGTGCCATCAGGGGGGGACTAGCGGGGCGCTCCTACAATGAGCAGTTCTTC. Translation: CAIRGGLAGRSYNEQFF.